Sequencing of this T cell receptor (beta chain) was carried out in a study of spatial heterogeneity in lung cancer. The study's findings and limits: Mutation counts in tumors were tracked by counts of expanded intratumoral alpha and beta TCRs.

In the case of this clonotype: Antigen: not known. A library made for alpha chains picked up this beta chain off target, so its size means little.

Time point reported: sample taken at primary tumor resection. The donors, about 78 patients with untreated early-stage non-small cell lung cancer, provided the samples. Unsorted whole RNA of tumor, nontumor lung or frozen PBMC was sequenced. Unique molecular identifiers, one per molecule, were present on every TCR cDNA molecule. TCRdb re-called the 5' RACE reads with MiXCR, one entry per CDR3 protein. The data contain about 7,900 distinct CDR3 sequences, more than 6.5% of them singletons. CDR1 and CDR2 from the germline V gene are SGHRS and YFSETQ. The CDR3 is 15 residues long. With 0 bases removed from V and 4 bases from J, the gap between germline ends came to 10 bases.

The chain has TRBV5-1 and TRBJ2-2; the D gene could be TRBD1 or TRBD2 (5 bases each). The input for sequencing was lung tumor tissue, taken at surgery. The clonotype originates from a female donor with early-stage non-small cell lung cancer. DNA for the CDR3: TGCGCCAGCAGCTTGGACGTTGGGGGCACCGGGGAGCTGTTTTTT. It translates to CASSLDVGGTGELFF.